These 30 T cell receptor beta chains were sequenced from one sample in a study of vaccination and CD4 T cells after COVID-19. Their antigens are not known. An Oncomine TCR Beta short-read assay was used to sequence the DNA from cultured CD4+ T cells. TCRdb re-called the PCR reads with MiXCR, one entry per CDR3 protein. Here the sample spans 9,500 or so distinct CDR3 sequences, 20% to 30% being singletons. Treatment indicated: roughly nine-day PBMC culture with coronavirus spike peptide pools or control peptides (ViraFEST assay). The sequencing here drew on CD4+ T cells from blood, cultured in vitro, taken before SARS-CoV-2 vaccination. These receptors all come from a human donor who received a COVID-19 vaccine.

This clonotype appeared a few times. The chain joins TRBV5-1 to TRBJ2-5, with 11 bases aligning to TRBD2. The V and J ends lost 5 bases and 0 bases, in that order; junction bases with no gene match: 6. In germline, CDR1 is SGHRS, CDR2 YFSETQ. This CDR3 region has 16 residues. The CDR3 region has the DNA TGCGCCAGCAGAACGGTACTAGCGGGGGACCAAGAGACCCAGTACTTC. Protein sequence: CASRTVLAGDQETQYF.

This clonotype was seen a handful of times. The rearrangement links TRBV11-3 to TRBJ2-7; D uncertain. The CDR3 has 11 residues. CDR1 and CDR2 from the germline V gene are SGHNT and YENEEA. V was trimmed by 5 bases and J by 1 base, leaving 3 bases between them. CDR3 sequence reads: CASSGSYEQYF. The CDR3 DNA sequence: TGTGCCAGCAGCGGATCCTACGAGCAGTACTTC.

The V call is TRBV24-1, the J call TRBJ2-5; TRBD1 might be the D (6 bases). Trimming removed 6 bases at V and 2 bases at J, with 15 bases between. Germline CDR1 reads KGHDR; CDR2 reads SFDVKD. This CDR3 contains 15 residues. The CDR3 region is CATSHRTVSQETQYF. The CDR3 coding sequence is TGTGCCACCAGTCACCGGACAGTGAGTCAAGAGACCCAGTACTTC.

This clonotype has a handful of counts. The chain joins TRBV2 to TRBJ2-3; D uncertain. Per germline, CDR1 SNHLY and CDR2 FYNNEI. Deletions cut 8 bases from V and 4 bases from J, with 10 bases between. This CDR3 contains 12 residues. CDR3 region: CASLRVADTQYF. In nucleotides, the CDR3 is TGTGCCAGCCTAAGGGTAGCAGATACGCAGTATTTT.

The CDR3 DNA follows: TGTGCCAGCAGTGAGAACATGGACGAGCAGTACTTC. Residues: CASSENMDEQYF. J is TRBJ2-7 and V is TRBV25-1; D gene uncertain. This CDR3 has 12 residues. CDR1 is MGHDK, CDR2 SYGVNS, per germline. The V end was cut by 3 bases, the J end by 5 bases, with 8 bases between.

Here the CDR3 DNA reads TGTGCCACCAGCAGACTTTTAGGTACAACTAATGAAAAACTGTTTTTT. Amino acid sequence: CATSRLLGTTNEKLFF. The J gene is TRBJ1-4, the V gene TRBV15, with unresolved D. This CDR3 contains 16 residues. In germline, CDR1 is LNHNV, CDR2 YYDKDF (reference sequence). The ends were cut back, 2 bases at V and 0 bases at J, with 10 bases in the middle.

The chain has TRBV30 and TRBJ2-1; TRBD2 matches 7 bases. The germline V gene encodes CDR1 GTSNPN and CDR2 SVGIG (reference sequence). J was trimmed by 5 bases and V by 0 bases; bases with no gene match: 1. This CDR3 has 13 residues. The CDR3 bases are TGTGCCTGGAGTGTAGGACTAGACAATGAGCAGTTCTTC. This codes for CAWSVGLDNEQFF. Filled out from reference TRBV30 and TRBJ2-1, the complete variable domain reads SQTIHQWPATLVQPVGSPLSLECTVEGTSNPNLYWYRQAAGRGLQLLFYSVGIGQISSEVPQNLSASRPQDRQFILSSKKLLLSDSGFYLCAWSVGLDNEQFFGPGTRLTVL.

The rearrangement uses TRBV12-3 or TRBV12-4 and TRBJ1-5, with D perhaps matching TRBD1 (5 bases). V was trimmed by 2 bases and J by 15 bases, leaving 14 bases between them. The CDR3 consists of 12 residues. CDR3 in DNA: TGTGCCAGCAGTTTACCCCGCAGGGAACCGCATTTT. The encoded protein is CASSLPRREPHF.

This clonotype is medium-sized (0.01 to 0.1%) in the sample. V usage is TRBV7-3 and J usage is TRBJ2-5, with 11 bases lining up with TRBD2. There are 16 residues in the CDR3. Germline-derived CDR1 and CDR2 are SGHTA and FQGTGA. Unmatched junction bases numbered 4, after V lost 2 bases and J lost 2 bases. CDR3 sequence (DNA): TGTGCCAGCAGCTTAGGCCCTAGCGGGGGGCAAGAGACCCAGTACTTC. Translated: CASSLGPSGGQETQYF.

With regard to this clonotype: The germline gene is not matched at one end of the junction; a read error may be the cause. The chain joins TRBV6-1 to TRBJ1-2; TRBD1 matches 7 bases. Germline lookup yields CDR1 MNHNS and CDR2 SASEGT. This CDR3 has 15 residues. The CDR3 nucleotides read TGTGCCAGCAGTGCCCGACAGGGCGGTAACTGTGGCTACACCTTC. It translates to CASSARQGGNCGYTF.

The chain is built from TRBV10-3 and TRBJ1-2; tentative D call: TRBD1 (6 bases). Between the trimmed V and J ends, which lost 6 bases and 4 bases, there was a span of 18 bases. The length of the CDR3 is 15 residues. Germline V gene lookup returns CDR1 ENHRY and CDR2 SYGVKD. In DNA, the CDR3 is TGTGCCATCAGCCTAAACCCGGACAGTGGCTATGGCTACACCTTC. It is translated as CAISLNPDSGYGYTF.

The chain uses TRBV5-1 and TRBJ2-1; the D gene is possibly TRBD1 (6 bases). Germline CDR1 reads SGHRS; CDR2 reads YFSETQ. The CDR3 consists of 15 residues. V was pared by 10 bases and J by 4 bases, with 21 bases between. CDR3 sequence reads: CAGRRTDRMYNEQFF. CDR3 DNA: TGCGCCGGCCGAAGAACGGACAGAATGTACAATGAGCAGTTCTTC.

Judged by abundance, this clonotype is medium-sized. The chain recombines TRBV25-1 with TRBJ1-2; TRBD1 matches at 12 bases. With V trimmed by 7 bases and J by 5 bases, 5 bases remained unmatched. This CDR3 region has 14 residues. Germline V gives CDR1 MGHDK, CDR2 SYGVNS. CDR3 sequence reads: CASNMGQGAYGYTF. For the CDR3, the DNA is TGTGCCAGCAATATGGGACAGGGGGCGTATGGCTACACCTTC.

This clonotype was counted only a few times. DNA of the CDR3: TGTGCCAGCAGTGATTTCATAGGGTTGGACTATTTATATGATGAGCAGTTCTTC. Amino acids: CASSDFIGLDYLYDEQFF. The chain uses TRBV6-4 and TRBJ2-1, with D perhaps TRBD2 (6 bases). This CDR3 spans 18 amino acids. With 3 bases removed from V and 8 bases from J, the gap between germline ends came to 26 bases. Germline CDR1 reads MRHNA; CDR2 reads SNTAGT.

V gene TRBV20-1 combines with J gene TRBJ2-7; 12 bases are shared with TRBD2. V was clipped by 2 bases and J by 5 bases; unmatched bases: 10. Germline V CDR1 and CDR2: DFQATT, SNEGSKA (reference sequence). The length of the CDR3 is 16 residues. CDR3 DNA sequence: TGCAGTGCTAGATTTCGGCGGACTAGCGGGGTACACGAGCAGTACTTC. This gives the protein CSARFRRTSGVHEQYF.

This clonotype appeared a few times. The CDR3 sequence: CASSPLFTSGGEETQYF. The CDR3 bases are TGTGCCAGCTCACCCCTGTTTACTAGCGGGGGTGAAGAGACCCAGTACTTC. The chain carries TRBV18 and TRBJ2-5, with 11 nucleotides matching TRBD2. CDR3 size: 17 residues. Germline V lookup: CDR1 KGHSH, CDR2 LQKENI. V was pared by 3 bases and J by 3 bases, with 9 bases of the junction left unmatched.

The chain couples TRBV12-3 or TRBV12-4 to TRBJ2-7; 12 positions match TRBD2. V shed 6 bases and J 2 bases; nucleotides not matched to a gene: 5. This CDR3 comprises 15 residues. The CDR3 spells CASSRTSGATYEQYF. The CDR3 DNA reads as TGTGCCAGCAGCCGGACTAGCGGGGCTACCTACGAGCAGTACTTC.

This clonotype was detected a few times. The rearrangement links TRBV30 to TRBJ2-7; D perhaps matches TRBD2 (5 bases). The CDR3 extends over 16 amino acids. Trimming removed 2 bases from V and 7 bases from J, with 24 bases in between. CDR1 GTSNPN and CDR2 SVGIG come from the germline V gene (reference sequence). In nucleotides, the CDR3 is TGTGCCTGGAGTTCTCCCCCCGGACGGAGGAGTATGGAGCAGTACTTC. Its translation: CAWSSPPGRRSMEQYF. Full variable domain (missing parts from reference TRBV30 and TRBJ2-7): SQTIHQWPATLVQPVGSPLSLECTVEGTSNPNLYWYRQAAGRGLQLLFYSVGIGQISSEVPQNLSASRPQDRQFILSSKKLLLSDSGFYLCAWSSPPGRRSMEQYFGPGTRLTVT.

The gene calls are TRBV6-1 and TRBJ1-3; D uncertain. The CDR3 covers 13 residues. Between the trimmed V and J ends, which lost 6 bases and 0 bases, there was a span of 6 bases. Germline values: CDR1 MNHNS, CDR2 SASEGT. CDR3 in DNA: TGTGCCAGCAGGGAACACTCTGGAAACACCATATATTTT. Translation: CASREHSGNTIYF.

This clonotype occurred a few times. The chain has TRBV10-1 and TRBJ1-3; no reliable D call. CDR1 WNHNN and CDR2 SYGVQD come from the germline V gene (reference sequence). Trimming left V 3 bases short and J 0 bases short, with 6 bases between. The CDR3 sequence is 14 residues long. CDR3 sequence reads: CASSEQISGNTIYF. The DNA of the CDR3 is TGCGCCAGCAGTGAACAAATCTCTGGAAACACCATATATTTT.

The chain uses TRBV5-1 and TRBJ2-5; 9 bases match TRBD1. CDR1 is SGHRS and CDR2 is YFSETQ in the germline V gene. The CDR3 spans 14 residues. J lost 3 bases, V lost 4 bases, and 4 bases had no gene match. The CDR3 loop reads CASSATGGEETQYF. CDR3 nucleotide sequence: TGCGCCAGCAGCGCCACAGGGGGCGAAGAGACCCAGTACTTC.

The V gene is TRBV29-1, the J gene TRBJ2-3; D is unclear. The germline V gene has CDR1 SQVTM and CDR2 ANQGSEA. The CDR3 length is 11 residues. The V end lost 3 bases, the J end lost 3 bases, and 4 bases lay between the germline ends. The CDR3 loop is CSVERTDTQYF. Written as DNA, the CDR3 is TGCAGCGTTGAGAGAACAGATACGCAGTATTTT.

The CDR3 spells CATGQINQPQHF. Here the CDR3 DNA reads TGTGCCACCGGACAGATCAATCAGCCCCAGCATTTT. V is TRBV21-1 and J is TRBJ1-5; the table's D gene call, TRBD1, was not cross checked with the DNA. TRBV21-1 is flagged as a pseudogene. The CDR3 covers 12 residues.

This clonotype was detected only a few times. The V gene is TRBV2, the J gene TRBJ1-2; TRBD1 might be the D (6 bases). V gave up 3 bases and J gave up 6 bases, with 11 bases separating them. The CDR3 consists of 13 residues. Germline assignment: CDR1 SNHLY and CDR2 FYNNEI. CDR3 region: CASSEAQGNGYTF. Written as DNA, the CDR3 is TGTGCCAGCAGTGAGGCACAGGGTAATGGCTACACCTTC.

This clonotype was counted once. This sequence joins TRBV11-1 and TRBJ2-7; tentatively, D is TRBD2 (6 bases). The ends were cut back, 3 bases at V and 6 bases at J, with 18 bases in the middle. This CDR3 comprises 15 residues. Germline CDR1 and CDR2: SGHAT and FQDESV (reference sequence). CDR3: CASSLDMEGLREQYF. Here the CDR3 DNA reads TGTGCCAGCAGCTTGGATATGGAGGGCCTGCGCGAGCAGTACTTC.

The CDR3 region is CASSPSGEGWTGELFF. DNA for the CDR3: TGTGCCAGCAGCCCCTCCGGAGAGGGATGGACCGGGGAGCTGTTTTTT. The J gene is TRBJ2-2, the V gene TRBV14; tentatively, D is TRBD2 (5 bases). Germline V gene sequence: CDR1 SGHDN, CDR2 FVKESK. Trimming took 4 bases from V and 5 from J, leaving 17 bases between them. This CDR3 comprises 16 residues.

This clonotype came up a few times. V gene TRBV7-6 combines with J gene TRBJ2-7; no reliable D call. CDR1 is SGHVS and CDR2 is FNYEAQ in the germline V gene. The V end lost 0 bases, the J end lost 6 bases, and 3 bases lay between the germline ends. The CDR3 extends over 11 amino acids. The DNA of the CDR3 is TGTGCCAGCAGCTTAGCTGGCGAGCAGTACTTC. This codes for CASSLAGEQYF.

This clonotype showed up just a few times. The chain is built from TRBV7-2 and TRBJ2-4, with unresolved D. V lost 1 base and J 2 bases, leaving 6 bases between the germline ends. This CDR3 region has 14 residues. The V gene's germline CDR1 is SGHTA and CDR2 FQGNSA. CDR3 in amino acids: CASSLDWSKNIQYF. As DNA, the CDR3 is TGTGCCAGCAGCTTAGACTGGTCCAAAAACATTCAGTACTTC.

The gene calls are TRBV6-5 and TRBJ2-7; D gene unclear. CDR1 and CDR2 (germline): MNHEY, SVGAGI. The CDR3 has 15 residues. Between the trimmed V and J ends, which lost 0 bases and 4 bases, there was a span of 13 bases. The CDR3 DNA sequence: TGTGCCAGCAGTTACTCCCGGCGATTGGGTTACGAGCAGTACTTC. This gives the protein CASSYSRRLGYEQYF.

The J gene is TRBJ2-1, the V gene TRBV18; TRBD2 matches 14 bases. Trimming removed 3 bases from V and 7 bases from J; junction bases left unmatched: 2. Germline loops: CDR1 KGHSH, CDR2 LQKENI. There are 15 residues in the CDR3. The CDR3 DNA follows: TGTGCCAGCTCACCCCGACTAGCGGGGGGGAATGAGCAGTTCTTC. This gives the protein CASSPRLAGGNEQFF.